This T cell receptor beta chain originates from a study of shared clonotypes between healthy human individuals. Study-wide background: With ages of 18 to 49, the donors were a couple of women and three men.

Generated by immunoSEQ multiplex PCR, the TCRdb table keeps only in-frame clones and is missing some. The sample contains about 2.4 million clones, roughly 93% of which appear only once. The CDR3 has 13 residues. Trimming pared 2 bases from V and 4 bases from J, leaving 6 bases between. Germline values: CDR1 MNHNS, CDR2 SASEGT. As concerns this clone: Its target is not known.

Points from the study as a whole: Shared clonotypes: roughly 4.7% naive CD4, roughly 4% naive CD8, 2.3% memory CD4, over 0.3% memory CD8.

The chain couples TRBV6-1 to TRBJ1-3; no firm D call. The receptor was isolated from a man aged 18-30 years in good health. Some clones in this sample may be carry-over from other donors' samples. The specimen sequenced was naive CD4+ T cells from PBMCs. Subset defined: CD45RA+ positively selected. The CDR3 coding sequence is TGTGCCAGCAGTGAATCGTACGGAAACACCATATATTTT. Translating it yields CASSESYGNTIYF.